Below are 28 T cell receptor beta chains sequenced from a single sample in a study of radiotherapy plus CTLA-4 blockade in lung cancer. Data came from immunoSEQ multiplex PCR; TCRdb stores just in-frame clones and leaves some out. The data show about 98,000 clones, approximately 86% seen once. The sequencing used peripheral blood, collected from a patient treated with radiotherapy plus ipilimumab. The receptors stem from a human donor with non-small cell lung cancer that progressed on radiotherapy plus ipilimumab.

The V call is TRBV5-1, the J call TRBJ2-2; the match to TRBD1 covers 11 bases. The CDR3 extends over 13 amino acids. Germline V gives CDR1 SGHRS, CDR2 YFSETQ. The CDR3 loop reads CPGRTGGSGELFF. CDR3 in DNA: TGCCCCGGCCGGACAGGGGGCTCCGGGGAGCTGTTTTTT.

This clone has a handful of counts. The CDR3 nucleotides read TGTGCCAGCAGCCTGGGGGCGGGAGAGGGGAACACCGGGGAGCTGTTTTTT. It yields the protein CASSLGAGEGNTGELFF. The chain is built from TRBV7-2 and TRBJ2-2; D might be TRBD2 (7 bases). The CDR3 is 17 amino acids. Germline CDR1 is SGHTA and CDR2 is FQGNSA. Trimming left V 5 bases short and J 1 base short, with 17 bases between.

The chain uses TRBV4-1 and TRBJ2-7; the match to TRBD1 covers 9 bases. The germline V gene encodes CDR1 MGHRA and CDR2 YSYEKL. The length of the CDR3 is 15 residues. V gave up 0 bases and J gave up 5 bases; unmatched junction bases: 5. DNA for the CDR3: TGCGCCAGCAGCCAAGAAGGGACAGGGCTCCACGAGCAGTACTTC. It encodes CASSQEGTGLHEQYF.

This chain connects TRBV7-8 to TRBJ2-7, with TRBD1 identical over 7 bases. Unmatched junction bases numbered 10, after V lost 4 bases and J lost 1 base. Germline-derived CDR1 and CDR2 are SGHVS and FQNEAQ. The CDR3 length is 16 residues. The CDR3 sequence is CASSSPYRDRSYEQYF. In DNA, the CDR3 is TGTGCCAGCAGCTCCCCCTACCGGGACAGATCCTACGAGCAGTACTTC.

The V and J genes are TRBV5-1 and TRBJ2-2; 7 positions match TRBD1. This CDR3 contains 17 residues. Germline assignment: CDR1 SGHRS and CDR2 YFSETQ. Trimming removed 4 bases from V and 2 bases from J; junction bases left unmatched: 11. The CDR3 nucleotides are TGCGCCAGCAGCCTCTTCTCTGGACAGGCTAACACCGGGGAGCTGTTTTTT. It translates to CASSLFSGQANTGELFF.

This chain joins TRBV11-2 and TRBJ2-7, with 10 bases aligning to TRBD2. This CDR3 is built from 17 residues. V shed 5 bases, J shed 0 bases, and the junction held 10 bases outside the gene matches. CDR1 and CDR2 from the germline V gene are SGHAT and FQNNGV. CDR3 residues: CASSPKALAGASYEQYF. CDR3 nucleotide sequence: TGTGCCAGCAGCCCGAAGGCTCTAGCGGGGGCCTCCTACGAGCAGTACTTC.

DNA of the CDR3: TGTGCCAGCAGCTTAATGCCCCGGGATACGCAGTATTTT. Its protein product is CASSLMPRDTQYF. This chain links TRBV7-3 with TRBJ2-3; no definite D call. CDR3 length: 13 amino acids. CDR1 is SGHTA, CDR2 FQGTGA, per germline. The germline V and J ends were trimmed by 1 base and 6 bases, with 8 bases remaining between them.

The rearrangement joins TRBV29-1 to TRBJ1-1; possible D gene TRBD1, 5 bases. Trimming left V 4 bases short and J 5 bases short, with 14 bases between. CDR1 is SQVTM and CDR2 is ANQGSEA in the germline V gene. This CDR3 is built from 13 residues. In DNA, the CDR3 is TGCAGCGTTGCTGGGGGTTTAATTACTGAAGCTTTCTTT. It translates to CSVAGGLITEAFF.

The chain has TRBV23-1 and TRBJ1-4, with TRBD1 as a possible D gene (6 bases). TRBV23-1 is treated as an ORF (open reading frame) with a function not yet certain. The CDR3 has 15 residues. The germline V and J ends were trimmed by 6 bases and 3 bases, with 14 bases remaining between them. CDR3 nucleotides: TGCGCCAGCAGCCCCGGGGGGCGATCTAATGAAAAACTGTTTTTT. Protein sequence: CASSPGGRSNEKLFF.

The chain joins TRBV6-6 to TRBJ2-1, with 7 positions matching TRBD1. V shed 6 bases and J 5 bases; nucleotides not matched to a gene: 10. The CDR3 contains 15 residues. Germline V gene sequence: CDR1 MNHNY, CDR2 SVGAGI (reference sequence). The CDR3 sequence is CASRPPGQLNNEQFF. CDR3 in DNA: TGTGCCAGCAGACCGCCGGGACAGCTTAACAATGAGCAGTTCTTC.

The rearrangement links TRBV5-1 to TRBJ2-3; TRBD1 matches at 8 bases. Germline V lookup: CDR1 SGHRS, CDR2 YFSETQ. Trimming removed 4 bases from V and 0 bases from J; junction bases left unmatched: 4. The CDR3 covers 15 residues. CDR3 sequence reads: CASSPGQASTDTQYF. The CDR3, as DNA: TGCGCCAGCAGCCCGGGACAGGCTAGCACAGATACGCAGTATTTT.

This clone was seen just once. J is TRBJ1-1 and V is TRBV30, with TRBD1 identical over 8 bases. The J segment lost 4 bases and the V segment lost 4 bases, leaving 14 bases of the junction unmatched. CDR3 length equals 16 residues. From germline, CDR1 is GTSNPN and CDR2 SVGIG (reference sequence). CDR3 in amino acids: CAWMGRGQVLGTEAFF. Written as DNA, the CDR3 is TGTGCCTGGATGGGCAGGGGGCAGGTTCTGGGCACTGAAGCTTTCTTT.

The J gene is TRBJ2-7, the V gene TRBV11-3, with D tentatively TRBD1 or TRBD2 (5 bases each). The V gene lost 3 bases and the J gene lost 4 bases, with 19 bases spanning the gap. Germline V gives CDR1 SGHNT, CDR2 YENEEA. The CDR3 has 16 amino acids. The CDR3 region has the DNA TGTGCCAGCAGCTTCTCTGTGGGTCCCGGGGCTTACGAGCAGTACTTC. Its translation: CASSFSVGPGAYEQYF.

The chain uses TRBV21-1 and TRBJ1-3. TRBV21-1 constitutes a pseudogene. The CDR3 extends over 15 amino acids. CDR3 DNA sequence: TGTGCCAGCAGAATCCGGGCCCACACTGGAAACACCATATATTTT. The encoded protein is CASRIRAHTGNTIYF.

This clone came up a few times. This sequence joins TRBV18 and TRBJ1-1; D remains ambiguous. CDR3 length equals 16 residues. In germline, CDR1 is KGHSH, CDR2 LQKENI. V lost 2 bases to trimming and J lost 2 bases, with 15 bases between them. This chain's CDR3 is CASSPYARGTNTEAFF. The CDR3 nucleotides are TGTGCCAGCTCACCATACGCTAGAGGTACAAACACTGAAGCTTTCTTT.

The gene calls are TRBV19 and TRBJ2-7; no firm D call. There are 14 residues in the CDR3. V lost 1 base and J lost 0, with 7 bases in between. Germline CDR1 and CDR2: LNHDA and SQIVND (reference sequence). As DNA, the CDR3 is TGTGCCAGTAGTATAGGTCTGAGCTCCTACGAGCAGTACTTC. Protein sequence: CASSIGLSSYEQYF. Full variable domain (missing parts from reference TRBV19 and TRBJ2-7): DGGITQSPKYLFRKEGQNVTLSCEQNLNHDAMYWYRQDPGQGLRLIYYSQIVNDFQKGDIAEGYSVSREKKESFPLTVTSAQKNPTAFYLCASSIGLSSYEQYFGPGTRLTVT.

This rearrangement joins TRBV6-1 to TRBJ1-3, with D perhaps matching TRBD1 (5 bases). The CDR3 runs 17 residues. V was shortened by 3 bases and J by 2 bases, with 17 bases between the two germline ends. CDR1 and CDR2 (germline): MNHNS, SASEGT. The DNA of the CDR3 is TGTGCCAGCAGTGAGCGCACGAGGGGCAATACTGGAAACACCATATATTTT. It specifies CASSERTRGNTGNTIYF.

The V call is TRBV2, the J call TRBJ2-7; 11 positions agree with TRBD2. V lost 4 bases to trimming and J lost 6 bases; unmatched junction nucleotides: 5. This CDR3 comprises 14 residues. Germline V lookup: CDR1 SNHLY, CDR2 FYNNEI. The CDR3 here is CASSVLAGDVEQYF. DNA for the CDR3: TGTGCCAGCAGTGTACTAGCGGGAGACGTCGAGCAGTACTTC.

V gene TRBV9 combines with J gene TRBJ2-1; TRBD2 matches at 10 bases. With V trimmed by 3 bases and J by 2 bases, 11 bases remained unmatched. This CDR3 contains 18 residues. Germline CDR1 and CDR2: SGDLS and YYNGEE. CDR3: CASSAPEAGGPPYNEQFF. The CDR3 DNA reads TGTGCCAGCAGCGCCCCAGAAGCGGGAGGGCCCCCCTACAATGAGCAGTTCTTC.

The chain joins TRBV19 to TRBJ2-3, with D possibly being TRBD1 or TRBD2 (7 bases each). Between the trimmed V and J ends, which lost 7 bases and 0 bases, there was a span of 11 bases. This CDR3 is built from 14 residues. Germline V gene data show CDR1 as LNHDA and CDR2 as SQIVND (reference sequence). CDR3 loop: CASTQGGSTDTQYF. For the CDR3, the DNA is TGTGCCAGTACGCAGGGGGGGAGCACAGATACGCAGTATTTT.

The chain links TRBV12-5 to TRBJ2-6, with D possibly called TRBD1 or TRBD2 (5 bases each). The CDR3 contains 15 residues. Germline V gene data show CDR1 as LGHNT and CDR2 as FRNRAP. V was clipped by 2 bases and J by 4 bases, with 9 bases between them. The CDR3 coding sequence is TGTGCTAGTGGTTTGAACGGGGCCGGGGCCAACGTCCTGACTTTC. Protein sequence: CASGLNGAGANVLTF.

For the CDR3, the DNA is TGTGCCAGCAGTTTAGGGATCGGCTTAGCGGAGACCCAGTACTTC. It translates to CASSLGIGLAETQYF. The chain has TRBV27 and TRBJ2-5, with D perhaps TRBD2 (5 bases). This CDR3 comprises 15 residues. The germline CDR1 and CDR2 sequences are MNHEY and SMNVEV (reference sequence). Trimming cost V 2 bases and J 5 bases, with 15 bases left between them.

This chain joins TRBV5-4 and TRBJ2-2, with 8 bases lining up with TRBD1. After removal of 4 bases from V and 6 bases from J, the junction contained 8 bases not matched to a gene. CDR1 and CDR2 from the germline V gene are SGHNT and YYREEE (reference sequence). This CDR3 spans 15 amino acids. The CDR3 DNA reads as TGTGCCAGCAGCCCTCGACAGGGGATCGCCGGGGAGCTGTTTTTT. Translation: CASSPRQGIAGELFF.

The rearrangement joins TRBV7-8 to TRBJ2-7; D gene ambiguous. This CDR3 has 12 amino acids. Trimming took off 5 bases at V and 2 bases at J, with 7 bases between the two ends. CDR1 is SGHVS and CDR2 is FQNEAQ in the germline V gene. The CDR3 DNA reads as TGTGCCAGCAGCCGGGCCCCCTACGAGCAGTACTTC. Its translation is CASSRAPYEQYF.

The chain is built from TRBV5-1 and TRBJ1-5; tentative D call: TRBD1 (5 bases). Between the trimmed V and J ends, which lost 0 bases and 1 base, there was a span of 8 bases. Germline values: CDR1 SGHRS, CDR2 YFSETQ. The CDR3 length is 15 residues. CDR3: CASSLGGISNQPQHF. The DNA of the CDR3 is TGCGCCAGCAGCTTGGGGGGGATAAGCAATCAGCCCCAGCATTTT.

The table lists this clone with a count of one. This chain links TRBV27 with TRBJ2-7; D gene ambiguous. Trimming stripped 9 bases from V and 1 base from J, with 1 base between. This CDR3 is 9 amino acids long. Germline V gene data show CDR1 as MNHEY and CDR2 as SMNVEV (reference sequence). CDR3 in DNA: TGTGCCAGTTCCTACGAGCAGTACTTC. Residues: CASSYEQYF.

Only one count was recorded for this clone. The chain carries TRBV30 and TRBJ2-1; D gene ambiguous. Germline V gives CDR1 GTSNPN, CDR2 SVGIG (reference sequence). Trimming shortened V by 5 bases and J by 10 bases, and 6 bases separated the two germline ends. The CDR3 contains 9 residues. The chain's CDR3 is CAWGPEQFF. The DNA of the CDR3 is TGTGCCTGGGGCCCGGAGCAGTTCTTC.

The count of this clone is one. The gene calls are TRBV6-1 and TRBJ2-6; unclear D gene. The V gene's germline CDR1 is MNHNS and CDR2 SASEGT. Trimming removed 7 bases from V and 0 bases from J, with 7 bases in between. The CDR3 has 14 residues. The CDR3 DNA reads TGTGCCAGCATGAAAGTCTCTGGGGCCAACGTCCTGACTTTC. Protein: CASMKVSGANVLTF.